This T cell receptor beta chain was recovered during a study of early T cells in non-severe SARS-CoV-2 infection. Study overall: With bulk RNA from unsorted whole blood as input, sequencing yielded unpaired chains.

This clonotype has more than one count but fewer than ten. What it binds is not known. Regarding the study as a whole: The VDJdb matching leaned toward anti-spike CD8 responses and overlooked private and CD4 specificities.

Individual cDNA molecules carried attached unique molecular identifiers. TCRdb processed the 5' RACE reads anew with MiXCR; each CDR3 protein has one entry. The profile covers 45,000 to 55,000 distinct CDR3 sequences, with approximately 10% appearing a single time and 10% taken by the ten largest. Per the germline V gene, CDR1 is MNHNY and CDR2 is SVGAGI (reference sequence). The length of the CDR3 is 11 residues. With 1 base removed from V and 12 bases from J, the gap between germline ends came to 10 bases. This TCR derives from an adult who was a healthcare worker with PCR-confirmed SARS-CoV-2 infection or an uninfected control (not recorded which). Sequenced sample: whole blood. This chain joins TRBV6-6 and TRBJ2-7; perhaps TRBD2 as D (6 bases). In DNA, the CDR3 is TGTGCCAGCAGTTACTTGGGGGACTGGTACTTC. Translated: CASSYLGDWYF.